This T cell receptor (beta chain) was captured by sequencing in a study of blood T cell repertoires in COVID-19 (dated by TCRdb to 2020 to 2022). Regarding the complete study: ImmuneRACE Cohort 3 recovered participants were defined by two consecutive negative NP/OP PCR tests, healthcare professional clearance, or symptom resolution. The collaborator samples originated in the United States, Italy and Spain and spanned the acute and convalescent phases of COVID-19. The prospective study material was composed of cDNA or gDNA derived from T cells, B-cell-depleted T cells, or PBMCs. The dataset comprised deeply sampled blood TCRbeta repertoires from subjects exposed to, actively infected with, or recovered from COVID-19. The repertoires were released in a freely available public database intended as a resource for research on the immune response to SARS-CoV-2. Samples were obtained from the ongoing ImmuneRACE study (first 160 participants) and from 1,254 subjects provided by 6 global collaborators. Sample metadata almost always included a de-identified subject ID, COVID-19 status, age in years and sex. Where HLA class I and class II types were available, the types were taken from metadata supplied by the sample provider, not from assay-based typing.

Counted from cysteine to phenylalanine, this CDR3 has 15 amino acids. Only the CDR3 portion is preserved as DNA: 45 bases, with reading frame beginning at the first base. According to the germline V gene, CDR1 reads SGHVS and CDR2 reads FNYEAQ. V lost 1 base and J lost 7 bases, and the count of bases not matched to a germline gene is 6. Broader findings and caveats from the paper: The quantity of clinical and demographic metadata differed by source and by participant and was supplied without curation.

Enrolling through a virtual design, the prospective study's participants ranged in age from about 18 to 100 years and lived across 20 to 25 United States geographic areas. To assign participants to cohorts, the prospective study relied on clinical history that participants themselves reported in a screening survey and a study questionnaire. In the prospective study, mobile phlebotomists collected whole blood, serum and a nasopharyngeal or oropharyngeal swab from each participant. Participants in the prospective study had the option to provide additional blood draws and questionnaires over a 2-month period. Prospective study blood samples were shipped either frozen or at room temperature before DNA extraction. Worth noting for this clone: Its antigen remains undetermined. No per-base quality is available; no much larger clone lies one base away.

TCRbeta CDR3 regions were amplified from genomic DNA using the immunoSEQ Assay, a bias-controlled multiplex PCR. The paper's processing steps were these. Within the assay, amplification of reference gene primers was used to estimate how many nucleated cells each sample contained. Sequence reads were collapsed and filtered to measure the absolute abundance of every unique TCRbeta CDR3 rearrangement. For each sample, productive Simpson clonality was calculated as the square root of Simpson's diversity index across productive rearrangements. The immuneACCESS repertoire file appears here via TCRdb, limited to in-frame rearrangements. These files lack a portion of the clones; in checked studies, under half of the deficit traces to unresolved V genes, and the cause of the others is not known. D and trimming were read from the DNA, whereas the V and J calls and clone size are those reported in that table. Present in this sample are under 150,000 clones, 75% to 90% of which were seen just once. The ten largest clones take up 3% to 4% of the sample.

The clonotype comes from a middle-aged man in a cohort exposed to, infected with or recovered from COVID-19 (not recorded which). Recombination connected TRBV7-6 to TRBJ1-5; 8 junctional bases match TRBD1. The sequenced sample consisted of PBMCs or T cells enriched from blood (not recorded which). The CDR3 region has the sequence CASSLGQGANQPQHF. The bases are TGTGCCAGCAGCTTAGGGCAGGGGGCCAACCAGCCCCAGCATTTT. With the rest looked up from the reference TRBV7-6 and TRBJ1-5 genes rather than sequenced, the full variable domain is GAGVSQSPRYKVTKRGQDVALRCDPISGHVSLYWYRQALGQGPEFLTYFNYEAQQDKSGLPNDRFSAERPEGSISTLTIQRTEQRDSAMYRCASSLGQGANQPQHFGDGTRLSIL.